The clone carrying this TCR beta chain was recorded at least ten times. Transcripts of RNA were the source for amplifying TCR beta CDR3 regions. In the first round, RT-PCR was carried out with HTBI primers, and a multiplex PCR formed the second round. One entry per CDR3 protein, called by TCRdb with MiXCR from the multiplex PCR reads. This sample has 150,000 to 200,000 distinct CDR3 sequences, with 35% to 50% found just once. The data are from a study of Graves' ophthalmopathy and Graves' hyperthyroidism. The CDR3 length is 13 residues. J was trimmed by 3 bases and V by 7 bases; bases with no gene match: 3. CDR1 and CDR2 (germline): MNHNS, SASEGT.

The source is a man aged 25-40 years with Graves' ophthalmopathy. The material sequenced was peripheral blood. V is TRBV6-1 and J is TRBJ2-7, with TRBD1 identical over 10 bases. The CDR3 region has the DNA TGTGCCAGCACGGACAGGGGGAACTACGAGCAGTACTTC. It yields the protein CASTDRGNYEQYF.